This entry describes one TCR beta chain. No cognate antigen has been identified for it. Base qualities are not provided; no much larger clone lies one nucleotide away. The data belong to a study of identical twins (dated by TCRdb to the mid-2010s). The study in broad terms: TCR alpha and beta repertoires from monozygotic twins, unrelated adults of various ages and cord blood were deep-sequenced to test whether fetal clonotypes persist. To rule out contamination, the twin experiments were replicated at different times with different library preparation protocols. Paper-wide results and their limitations: Conclusions relied on cross-sectional statistical analysis, since the same donors could not be followed over many years. The excess sharing between twins in beta out-of-frame sequences was weaker because fewer shared sequences reduced the signal-to-noise ratio. In monozygotic twins, out-of-frame TCR alpha sharing was systematically underestimated by recombination models, although the models agreed with sharing between unrelated individuals. Compared with coincidental sharing between unrelated individuals, an excess of low generation-probability sequences was observed among out-of-frame TCR alpha sequences shared between twins. Abundant cord blood beta clonotypes carried fewer insertions; young adult naive repertoires showed a weaker similar trend, while memory repertoires showed none. Invariant T cells such as MAIT and iNKT could partly confound zero-insertion analyses, though diverse VJ usage argued against this for most clonotypes.

CDR1 and CDR2 are drawn from the germline V gene (reference sequence): SEHNR, FQNEAQ. The CDR3 measures 13 amino acids from cysteine to phenylalanine. The only DNA kept is the CDR3, 39 bases in frame from the first base. The junction shows trimming of 1 base on V and 5 bases on J, plus 9 bases between the germline ends. Every donor in the study was a healthy Caucasian. Three pairs of female monozygotic twins, all aged roughly 18 to 29 years, made up the twin cohort. Positive isolation kits from Invitrogen were used to isolate the CD4+ and CD8+ T cell populations. Library generation was performed with 5' RACE. Sequenced on an Illumina HiSeq 2000. A universal primer binding site was introduced by template switching, and a unique molecular identifier was present in the final cDNA, enabling accurate counting of TCR cDNA molecules. Specific primers in the conserved constant-segment region were used to synthesize first-strand cDNA for the TCR alpha and beta chains. Each cDNA library was double barcoded, with a SMART-Mk sample barcode plus Illumina barcodes, to control for contamination. TruSeq adapter sequences and Illumina sample barcodes were added in two successive PCR steps. Sequencing of the TCR alpha and beta cDNA libraries was done on the Illumina HiSeq platform using custom primers. From the authors' description of their analysis: MiGEC was used to process raw reads and extract unique molecular identifiers, and MiXCR was used to find CDR3 positions. Recombination models were inferred per individual with the repgenHMM and IGoR tools using an EM algorithm. The tcR package in R was used for shared clonotype analysis, with sharing normalized by the product of cloneset sizes. To study raw recombination without the effects of thymic and clonal selection, out-of-frame nonproductive sequences were analyzed. TCRdb handled the public reads itself, with Q25 trimming in fastp and clone calling in MiXCR, and kept productive beta chains. For every CDR3 protein sequence, its rows merge into one entry that carries the most common genes and DNA. Here the V and J calls rest on TCRdb's processing, not on the authors' analysis. The sample table lists under 350,000 distinct CDR3 sequences, roughly 9% of them with a count of one. Of the sample, under 7.5% is held by the ten largest clones.

These data were also filed under a second study, of yellow fever vaccine responses in identical twins. The second publication reports: According to the authors, the vaccine-induced T cell response in identical twins seemed to be partly convergent and partly specific to each individual. Focusing on identical twins, the study followed the T cell clones that responded to the vaccine, and did so with precision.

The chain couples TRBV7-9 to TRBJ2-7, with no D gene named confidently. The sample comprised CD8+ T cells sorted from blood. This TCR derives from a woman between 18 and 30 years old in good health. The CDR3 region has the sequence CASSLDRSNEQYF. The base sequence is TGTGCCAGCAGCTTAGATCGTAGTAACGAGCAGTACTTC.